Described below is a single T cell receptor (beta chain) sequence and its context. Its antigen remains unidentified. Here immunoSEQ multiplex PCR was the method, and the copy in TCRdb shows in-frame clones only, minus some. Seen here are approximately 12,000 clones, nearly 80% observed once, and the top ten hold around a fifth. Germline values: CDR1 SGHVS, CDR2 FQNEAQ. The CDR3 has 12 residues. Germline trimming cut 5 bases from V and 10 bases from J; bases unmatched to any gene: 5. This specimen comes from a study of somatic mutations in cytotoxic T cells in rheumatoid arthritis. Whole-study context: Flow sorting at nearly 100% purity was applied to some V beta antibody-stained T-cell populations, which included V beta1+ cells sequenced for TCRB.

Study conclusions and caveats: For about an eighth of the roughly 60 patients, a single CD8+ clone accounted for more than 20% of CD8+ cells. Which antigens the expanded CD8+ clones targeted was unknown. The authors did not adjust the slight TRBV07 underrepresentation in rheumatoid arthritis patients for multiple comparisons.

The J gene is TRBJ2-1, the V gene TRBV7-8; 7 bases are shared with TRBD1. Sequenced sample: CD8+ T cells sorted from blood. The sequence was obtained from an adult with rheumatoid arthritis. CDR3 coding DNA: TGTGCCAGCAGCACAGACAGGGAAGAGCAGTTCTTC. Its translation is CASSTDREEQFF.